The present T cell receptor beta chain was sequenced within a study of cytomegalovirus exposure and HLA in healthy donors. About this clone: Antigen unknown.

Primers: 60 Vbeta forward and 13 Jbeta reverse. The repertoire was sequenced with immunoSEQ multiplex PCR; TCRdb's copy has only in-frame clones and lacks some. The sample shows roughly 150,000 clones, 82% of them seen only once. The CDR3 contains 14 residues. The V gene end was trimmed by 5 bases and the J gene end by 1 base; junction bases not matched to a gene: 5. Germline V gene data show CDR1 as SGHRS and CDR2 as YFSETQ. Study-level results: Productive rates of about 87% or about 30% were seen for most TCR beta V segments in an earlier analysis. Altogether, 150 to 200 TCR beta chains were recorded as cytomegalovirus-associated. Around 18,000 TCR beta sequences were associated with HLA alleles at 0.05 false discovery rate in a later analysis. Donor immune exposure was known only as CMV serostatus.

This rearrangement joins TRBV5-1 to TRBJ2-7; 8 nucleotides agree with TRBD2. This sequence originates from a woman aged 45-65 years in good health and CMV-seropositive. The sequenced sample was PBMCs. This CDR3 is CASRPGGGSYEQYF. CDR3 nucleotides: TGCGCCAGCAGACCGGGAGGGGGATCCTACGAGCAGTACTTC. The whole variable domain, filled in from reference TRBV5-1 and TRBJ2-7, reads KAGVTQTPRYLIKTRGQQVTLSCSPISGHRSVSWYQQTPGQGLQFLFEYFSETQRNKGNFPGRFSGRQFSNSRSEMNVSTLELGDSALYLCASRPGGGSYEQYFGPGTRLTVT.